Presented here are 23 T cell receptor beta chains from one specimen sequenced in a study of OX40 agonist ivuxolimab in advanced cancers. Clones were read by immunoSEQ multiplex PCR, and TCRdb kept only the in-frame ones, dropping some. The data show tens of thousands of clones, with 75% to 90% seen just once and approximately 0.4% held by the top ten. Sequencing used CD4+ or CD8+ T cells sorted from blood, obtained in a trial of the OX40 agonist ivuxolimab. These receptors were collected from an adult with an advanced solid tumor such as melanoma, head and neck, liver or kidney cancer.

The rearrangement links TRBV28 to TRBJ1-1; a possible D gene is TRBD1 (5 bases). Trimming took 1 base from V and 4 from J, leaving 13 bases between them. This CDR3 is built from 15 residues. The germline V gene has CDR1 MDHEN and CDR2 SYDVKM. CDR3 sequence reads: CASSLSRGRTTEAFF. The CDR3 coding sequence is TGTGCCAGCAGTTTATCAAGGGGCCGGACCACTGAAGCTTTCTTT.

V usage is TRBV10-1 and J usage is TRBJ1-2; D is possibly TRBD1 (5 bases). Trimming pared 6 bases from V and 0 bases from J, leaving 8 bases between. The CDR3 is made up of 13 amino acids. CDR1 is WNHNN and CDR2 is SYGVQD in the germline V gene (reference sequence). The CDR3 bases are TGCGCCAGCAGCTCACAGGCTAACTATGGCTACACCTTC. Its protein product is CASSSQANYGYTF.

In nucleotides, the CDR3 is TGTGCCAACATGGACAGGGGGACTGAAGCTTTCTTT. Amino acid sequence: CANMDRGTEAFF. The V gene is TRBV6-1, the J gene TRBJ1-1; TRBD1 matches 10 bases. The CDR3 contains 12 residues. After removal of 10 bases from V and 5 bases from J, the junction contained 4 bases not matched to a gene. Germline CDR1 reads MNHNS; CDR2 reads SASEGT.

This chain links TRBV25-1 with TRBJ2-5; D perhaps matches TRBD2 (5 bases). The CDR3 runs 14 residues. Germline loops: CDR1 MGHDK, CDR2 SYGVNS. V shed 0 bases and J shed 5 bases, with 10 bases lying between them. CDR3: CASSEYMRTETQYF. CDR3 coding DNA: TGTGCCAGCAGTGAATATATGAGGACTGAGACCCAGTACTTC.

This rearrangement joins TRBV19 to TRBJ1-1; D not resolved. The CDR3 sequence is 15 residues long. In germline, CDR1 is LNHDA, CDR2 SQIVND (reference sequence). Between the trimmed V and J ends, which lost 7 bases and 3 bases, there was a span of 18 bases. For the CDR3, the DNA is TGTGCCAGTACCCCACGGGCGGGCTTACACACTGAAGCTTTCTTT. Translating it yields CASTPRAGLHTEAFF.

The J gene is TRBJ2-2, the V gene TRBV27, with 8 nucleotides matching TRBD1. J was trimmed by 4 bases and V by 4 bases; bases with no gene match: 5. The V gene's germline CDR1 is MNHEY and CDR2 SMNVEV (reference sequence). The CDR3 covers 15 residues. The DNA for the CDR3 is TGTGCCAGCAGTTCCCAGGGGGCGAGCACCGGGGAGCTGTTTTTT. Amino acids: CASSSQGASTGELFF.

This rearrangement joins TRBV28 to TRBJ1-5; the D gene is possibly TRBD1 (6 bases). Germline V CDR1 and CDR2: MDHEN, SYDVKM. The CDR3 spans 15 residues. Trimming removed 6 bases from V and 2 bases from J, with 14 bases in between. CDR3 loop: CASSGEGGGNQPQHF. The CDR3 nucleotides are TGTGCCAGCAGCGGAGAGGGGGGGGGCAATCAGCCCCAGCATTTT.

This clone was seen a few times. For the CDR3, the DNA is TGTGCCAGCAGCCGACAGGGGGCCCTCCGGGAGCAGTTCTTC. Its translation: CASSRQGALREQFF. The gene calls are TRBV6-5 and TRBJ2-1; TRBD1 aligns across 10 bases. V trimming: 6 bases; J trimming: 10 bases; junction bases outside the gene matches: 9. Germline values: CDR1 MNHEY, CDR2 SVGAGI. The CDR3 contains 14 residues.

This rearrangement joins TRBV29-1 to TRBJ2-7; D might be TRBD1 or TRBD2, each matching 5 bases. V lost 3 bases and J lost 7, with 19 bases in between. The CDR3 has 14 amino acids. The germline gives CDR1 SQVTM, CDR2 ANQGSEA. The CDR3 sequence is CSVDAERGASEQYF. DNA of the CDR3: TGCAGCGTTGATGCGGAACGGGGCGCCTCAGAGCAGTACTTC.

The J gene is TRBJ2-7, the V gene TRBV15; 14 bases align to TRBD2. J was trimmed by 6 bases and V by 1 base; bases with no gene match: 14. The CDR3 totals 19 residues. The germline V gene has CDR1 LNHNV and CDR2 YYDKDF (reference sequence). The CDR3 loop reads CATSRAWGTSGSFRGEQYF. The CDR3 DNA is TGTGCCACCAGCAGAGCTTGGGGGACTAGCGGGAGCTTCAGGGGCGAGCAGTACTTC. Full variable domain (remainder filled in from reference TRBV15 and TRBJ2-7): DAMVIQNPRYQVTQFGKPVTLSCSQTLNHNVMYWYQQKSSQAPKLLFHYYDKDFNNEADTPDNFQSRRPNTSFCFLDIRSPGLGDTAMYLCATSRAWGTSGSFRGEQYFGPGTRLTVT.

The V call is TRBV18, the J call TRBJ1-5; no definite D call. Per germline, CDR1 KGHSH and CDR2 LQKENI. The CDR3 is 12 residues long. Trimming took off 6 bases at V and 5 bases at J, with 8 bases between the two ends. The CDR3 is CASSPTDQPQHF. The CDR3 coding sequence is TGTGCCAGCTCCCCTACTGATCAGCCCCAGCATTTT.

This rearrangement joins TRBV9 to TRBJ1-1; D remains ambiguous. The CDR3 runs to 13 residues. V was trimmed by 1 base and J by 0 bases, leaving 4 bases between them. Germline V gene lookup returns CDR1 SGDLS and CDR2 YYNGEE. The CDR3 spells CASSVTLNTEAFF. CDR3 nucleotide sequence: TGTGCCAGCAGCGTAACACTGAACACTGAAGCTTTCTTT.

The chain joins TRBV4-1 to TRBJ2-7; unclear D gene. V gave up 0 bases and J gave up 0 bases, with 12 bases separating them. Germline-derived CDR1 and CDR2 are MGHRA and YSYEKL. This CDR3 is 16 amino acids long. This CDR3 is CASSQDPQVLSYEQYF. The CDR3 DNA is TGCGCCAGCAGCCAAGATCCGCAGGTACTCTCCTACGAGCAGTACTTC.

The chain employs TRBV5-1 and TRBJ1-6; D unclear. Trimming took off 7 bases at V and 2 bases at J, with 13 bases between the two ends. CDR1 is SGHRS and CDR2 is YFSETQ in the germline V gene. CDR3 length: 15 residues. CDR3 amino acids: CASALGETYNSPLHF. DNA for the CDR3: TGCGCCAGCGCCCTTGGGGAGACCTATAATTCACCCCTCCACTTT. Together with reference TRBV5-1 and TRBJ1-6, the CDR3 gives the full variable domain: KAGVTQTPRYLIKTRGQQVTLSCSPISGHRSVSWYQQTPGQGLQFLFEYFSETQRNKGNFPGRFSGRQFSNSRSEMNVSTLELGDSALYLCASALGETYNSPLHFGNGTRLTVT.

The rearrangement links TRBV9 to TRBJ2-3, with 11 bases fitting TRBD2. The CDR3 runs to 17 residues. Germline CDR1 is SGDLS and CDR2 is YYNGEE. The ends lost 2 bases at V and 3 bases at J; junction bases unmatched: 8. CDR3 DNA sequence: TGTGCCAGCAGCGTCTCTCTAGCGGGAGGAATTACAGATACGCAGTATTTT. Its translation is CASSVSLAGGITDTQYF. The variable domain in full, completed from reference TRBV9 and TRBJ2-3, reads DSGVTQTPKHLITATGQRVTLRCSPRSGDLSVYWYQQSLDQGLQFLIQYYNGEERAKGNILERFSAQQFPDLHSELNLSSLELGDSALYFCASSVSLAGGITDTQYFGPGTRLTVL.

The chain is built from TRBV18 and TRBJ2-1; no firm D call. The germline CDR1 and CDR2 sequences are KGHSH and LQKENI. This CDR3 comprises 15 residues. Trimming took 4 bases from V and 9 from J, leaving 19 bases between them. The CDR3 sequence is CASSQALGQMAEQFF. The CDR3 region has the DNA TGTGCCAGCTCACAAGCTCTCGGTCAGATGGCTGAGCAGTTCTTC. The full variable domain, with the rest looked up from reference TRBV18 and TRBJ2-1, is NAGVMQNPRHLVRRRGQEARLRCSPMKGHSHVYWYRQLPEEGLKFMVYLQKENIIDESGMPKERFSAEFPKEGPSILRIQQVVRGDSAAYFCASSQALGQMAEQFFGPGTRLTVL.

This clone was recorded only once. The rearrangement uses TRBV19 and TRBJ2-3; D assignment may be TRBD1 or TRBD2 (6 bases each). This CDR3 contains 18 residues. Germline-derived CDR1 and CDR2 are LNHDA and SQIVND (reference sequence). Between the trimmed V and J ends, which lost 4 bases and 4 bases, there was a span of 24 bases. The DNA of the CDR3 is TGTGCCAGTAGTAGTGGGGCCGAGGGGGGTTGGGGGCCAGATACGCAGTATTTT. This sequence encodes CASSSGAEGGWGPDTQYF.

The V gene is TRBV28, the J gene TRBJ1-3; 9 nucleotides match TRBD1. Germline lookup yields CDR1 MDHEN and CDR2 SYDVKM. J was trimmed by 5 bases and V by 6 bases; bases with no gene match: 11. The CDR3 has 16 residues. The CDR3 spells CASRQGGTGLRNTIYF. The CDR3 bases are TGTGCCAGCAGGCAAGGTGGGACAGGGTTAAGAAACACCATATATTTT.

The chain couples TRBV28 to TRBJ1-2; D not certain. This CDR3 comprises 12 residues. Trimming removed 3 bases at V and 6 bases at J, with 8 bases between. Germline assignment: CDR1 MDHEN and CDR2 SYDVKM. This CDR3 is CASSFLLNGYTF. Here the CDR3 DNA reads TGTGCCAGCAGTTTCCTATTAAATGGCTACACCTTC.

The CDR3 loop reads CASAFSPDTEAFF. The CDR3 DNA reads TGTGCCAGCGCCTTTAGCCCAGACACTGAAGCTTTCTTT. This chain uses TRBV6-4 with TRBJ1-1; D not resolved. Trimming stripped 8 bases from V and 3 bases from J, with 13 bases between. The CDR3 spans 13 residues. CDR1 MRHNA and CDR2 SNTAGT come from the germline V gene.

In this sample, this clone turned up a few times. The chain couples TRBV4-3 to TRBJ2-2; 7 bases map to TRBD1. The CDR3 loop spans 14 amino acids. V trimming: 0 bases; J trimming: 9 bases; junction bases outside the gene matches: 4. CDR1 and CDR2 (germline): LGHNA, YSLEER. The CDR3 here is CASSQDLGGRELFF. CDR3 nucleotides: TGCGCCAGCAGCCAAGACCTAGGGGGCCGGGAGCTGTTTTTT.

The rearrangement uses TRBV19 and TRBJ2-1; no definite D call. Trimming left V 3 bases short and J 2 bases short, with 14 bases between. The CDR3 extends over 16 amino acids. CDR1 and CDR2 from the germline V gene are LNHDA and SQIVND (reference sequence). The CDR3 DNA reads TGTGCCAGTAGTATTTTAGTACAGAGTCCCTACAATGAGCAGTTCTTC. It translates to CASSILVQSPYNEQFF.

This clone was recorded only once. J is TRBJ1-2 and V is TRBV5-1; 9 bases are a match to TRBD1. CDR3 size: 15 residues. After removal of 0 bases from V and 7 bases from J, the junction contained 7 bases not matched to a gene. Germline lookup yields CDR1 SGHRS and CDR2 YFSETQ. This CDR3 is CASSLAGQGNGGYTF. The CDR3 coding sequence is TGCGCCAGCAGCTTGGCCGGACAGGGGAACGGTGGCTACACCTTC.